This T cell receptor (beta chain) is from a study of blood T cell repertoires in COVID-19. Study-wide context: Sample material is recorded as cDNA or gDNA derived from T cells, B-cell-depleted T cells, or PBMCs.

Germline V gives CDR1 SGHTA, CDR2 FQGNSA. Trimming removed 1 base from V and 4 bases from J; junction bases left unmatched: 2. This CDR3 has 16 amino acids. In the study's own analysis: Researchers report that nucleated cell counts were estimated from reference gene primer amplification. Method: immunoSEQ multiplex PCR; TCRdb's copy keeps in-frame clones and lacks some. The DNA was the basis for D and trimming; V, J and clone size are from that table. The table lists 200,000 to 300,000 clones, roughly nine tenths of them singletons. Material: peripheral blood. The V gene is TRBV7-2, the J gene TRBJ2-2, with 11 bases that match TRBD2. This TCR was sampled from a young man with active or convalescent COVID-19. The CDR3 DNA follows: TGTGCCAGCAGCTTAGTTAGCGGGAGGGCCACCGGGGAGCTGTTTTTT. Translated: CASSLVSGRATGELFF.